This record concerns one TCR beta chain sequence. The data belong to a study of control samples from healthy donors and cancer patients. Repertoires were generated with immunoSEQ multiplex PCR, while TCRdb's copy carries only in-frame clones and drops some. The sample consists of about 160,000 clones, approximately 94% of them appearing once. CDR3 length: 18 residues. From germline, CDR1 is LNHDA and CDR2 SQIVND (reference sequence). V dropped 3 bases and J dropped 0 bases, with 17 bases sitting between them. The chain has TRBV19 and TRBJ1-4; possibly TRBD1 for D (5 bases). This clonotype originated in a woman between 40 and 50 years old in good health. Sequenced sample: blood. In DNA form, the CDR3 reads TGTGCCAGTAGTATCAGGCCCGCAGGGCGGGCAACTAATGAAAAACTGTTTTTT. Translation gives CASSIRPAGRATNEKLFF.